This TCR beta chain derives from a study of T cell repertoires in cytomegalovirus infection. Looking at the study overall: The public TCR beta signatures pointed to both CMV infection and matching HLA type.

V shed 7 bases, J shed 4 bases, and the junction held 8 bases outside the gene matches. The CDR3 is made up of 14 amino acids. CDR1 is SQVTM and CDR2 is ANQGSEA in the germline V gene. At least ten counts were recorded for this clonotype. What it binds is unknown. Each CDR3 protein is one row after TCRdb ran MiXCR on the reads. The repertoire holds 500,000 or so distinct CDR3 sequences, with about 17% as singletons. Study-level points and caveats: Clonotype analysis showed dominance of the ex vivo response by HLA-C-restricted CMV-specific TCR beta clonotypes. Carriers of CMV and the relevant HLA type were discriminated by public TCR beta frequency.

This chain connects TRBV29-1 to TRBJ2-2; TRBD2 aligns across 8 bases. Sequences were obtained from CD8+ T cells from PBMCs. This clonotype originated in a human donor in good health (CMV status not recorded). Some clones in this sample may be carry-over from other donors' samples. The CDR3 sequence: CSAGRAGVTGELFF. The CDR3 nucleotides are TGCAGCGCAGGAAGAGCGGGAGTCACCGGGGAGCTGTTTTTT.